A selection of T cell receptor beta chains follows, all from one sample in a study of T cells in localized non-small cell lung cancer. Generated by immunoSEQ multiplex PCR, the TCRdb table keeps only in-frame clones and is missing some. The top ten hold approximately 12% of the sample, which has tens of thousands of clones, 91% seen once. Sequencing used peripheral blood mononuclear cells, obtained before any cancer treatment. The receptor set was obtained from a female donor older than 55 with stage II lung adenocarcinoma. The CDR3 runs from the conserved cysteine through the conserved F or W. The D gene is left open where the match is weak. Clone sizes are given selectively: once, few, many, or a class where the clone is expanded.

cdr3_length j_call d_call v_call clone_size cdr3_nt cdr3_aa
18 TRBJ2-2 TRBD2 TRBV10-3 . TGTGCCATCAGAGACGGCCCGACTAGCGGGAGCTATACCGGGGAGCTGTTTTTT CAIRDGPTSGSYTGELFF
16 TRBJ2-5 TRBD2 TRBV11-2 . TGTGCCAGCAGCCTAGGACTAGCGGGGACCCAAGAGACCCAGTACTTC CASSLGLAGTQETQYF
16 TRBJ1-2 TRBD1 TRBV5-4 . TGTGCCAGCAGCTCGGGGGGACAGGTAACGAACTATGGCTACACCTTC CASSSGGQVTNYGYTF
17 TRBJ2-3 TRBD2 TRBV5-4 . TGTGCCAGCAGCCCCGGGGGGGCTACTCTAATTGTGGATACGCAGTATTTT CASSPGGATLIVDTQYF
15 TRBJ1-4 . TRBV28 . TGTGCCAGCAGTTTAACTGGTTCCGGTAATGAAAAACTGTTTTTT CASSLTGSGNEKLFF
14 TRBJ2-1 . TRBV2 . TGTGCCAGCTTGAACGAGCAGCCCTACAATGAGCAGTTCTTC CASLNEQPYNEQFF
15 TRBJ1-1 . TRBV6-5 . TGTGCCAGCAGTTACTCGAGGGGGGGGAACACTGAAGCTTTCTTT CASSYSRGGNTEAFF
10 TRBJ1-2 . TRBV20-1 once TGCAGTGCTCGAGACTATGGCTACACCTTC CSARDYGYTF
12 TRBJ1-4 . TRBV28 once TGTGCCAGCAGTTTATTGCAGGAAAAACTGTTTTTT CASSLLQEKLFF
13 TRBJ2-3 . TRBV30 . TGTGCCTGGAGTGTACCGGGCACAGATACGCAGTATTTT CAWSVPGTDTQYF
15 TRBJ1-1 . TRBV19 . TGTGCCAGTAGTCCGGCCTTCCTTGCGGACACTGAAGCTTTCTTT CASSPAFLADTEAFF
16 TRBJ1-1 . TRBV15 . TGTGCCACCAGCAGTGGGGGGTTCTGGGTGAACACTGAAGCTTTCTTT CATSSGGFWVNTEAFF
14 TRBJ1-2 . TRBV19 . TGTGCCAGTAGGGATCTGCGGTCAGAGCATGGCTACACCTTC CASRDLRSEHGYTF
17 TRBJ1-5 . TRBV19 . TGTGCCAGTAGTTTCGAAGGGGGACTGTATAGCAATCAGCCCCAGCATTTT CASSFEGGLYSNQPQHF
14 TRBJ2-5 . TRBV6-5 . TGTGCCAGCACTCGGGAAGACAGCCAAGAGACCCAGTACTTC CASTREDSQETQYF
15 TRBJ2-7 . TRBV28 . TGTGCCAGCAGTTTACGGCAGGGGATCTTGAACGAGCAGTACTTC CASSLRQGILNEQYF
14 TRBJ2-2 . TRBV5-4 . TGTGCCAGCAGCTTGACAGGGAGTACCGGGGAGCTGTTTTTT CASSLTGSTGELFF
16 TRBJ2-7 TRBD1 TRBV5-1 . TGCGCCAGCAGCCATTTCAGGGACAGAAACACCTACGAGCAGTACTTC CASSHFRDRNTYEQYF
18 TRBJ2-3 TRBD2 TRBV10-1 . TGCGCCAGCAGTGAGTCAGGTAGCGGGAGATCTAGCACAGATACGCAGTATTTT CASSESGSGRSSTDTQYF
16 TRBJ2-5 TRBD2 TRBV7-2 once TGTGCCAGCAGCTTAGGGTCACTAGCGGGAGCTGAGACCCAGTACTTC CASSLGSLAGAETQYF
15 TRBJ2-3 . TRBV9 few TGTGCCAGCAGCGTAGCGGGGGTTGGCACAGATACGCAGTATTTT CASSVAGVGTDTQYF
14 TRBJ1-4 TRBD1 TRBV13 . TGTGCCAGCAGCTTCGACAGGGGGCGAGAAAAACTGTTTTTT CASSFDRGREKLFF
15 TRBJ1-4 TRBD1 TRBV11-2 . TGTGCCAGCAGCTTAGAGTCGGGACAGGGGTTTGAACTGTTTTTT CASSLESGQGFELFF
16 TRBJ1-2 . TRBV28 . TGTGCCAGCAGTCCAGTAGACAGGAGAATGAACTATGGCTACACCTTC CASSPVDRRMNYGYTF
12 TRBJ2-3 TRBD1 TRBV29-1 . TGCAGCGTCGGGGACAGGGTAGATACGCAGTATTTT CSVGDRVDTQYF
13 TRBJ1-4 . TRBV28 . TGTGCCAGCAGTTTTAGTGACACTGAAAAACTGTTTTTT CASSFSDTEKLFF
15 TRBJ2-5 . TRBV7-2 . TGTGCCAGCAGCCTTGTAGACATCTCCGGGGAGACCCAGTACTTC CASSLVDISGETQYF
13 TRBJ1-4 . TRBV6-5 . TGTGCCAGCCGGGACGGGCCTAATGAAAAACTGTTTTTT CASRDGPNEKLFF
13 TRBJ1-1 . TRBV5-1 . TGCGCCAGCAGCTTGCTAGGGAACACTGAAGCTTTCTTT CASSLLGNTEAFF
12 TRBJ2-5 . TRBV4-1 . TGCGCCAGCAGCCAACCTTATGAGACCCAGTACTTC CASSQPYETQYF
13 TRBJ2-7 TRBD1 TRBV5-8 large TGTGCCAGCAGCCCCTGGACAGGGGCCGAGCAGTACTTC CASSPWTGAEQYF
13 TRBJ2-1 TRBD1 TRBV5-4 . TGTGCCAGCAGCTTTGGACAGGCCAATGAGCAGTTCTTC CASSFGQANEQFF
11 TRBJ2-7 . TRBV5-4 . TGTGCCAGCAGCTCCCAGGACAGTAGATACTTC CASSSQDSRYF
14 TRBJ1-1 . TRBV4-1 . TGCGCCAGCAGCCAAGGTAGGGGGGCAGTTGAAGCTTTCTTT CASSQGRGAVEAFF
17 TRBJ2-6 TRBD1 TRBV28 . TGTGCCAGCAGCCTAGTACAGGGGGCGGGTGGGGCCAACGTCCTGACTTTC CASSLVQGAGGANVLTF
13 TRBJ1-5 . TRBV7-2 . TGTGCCAGCAGCGGTCCGGGGGGGCAGCCCCAGCATTTT CASSGPGGQPQHF
14 TRBJ2-3 TRBD2 TRBV7-2 once TGTGCCAGCAGCTTTCAGCGGGGTGGGGATACGCAGTATTTT CASSFQRGGDTQYF
11 TRBJ1-2 . TRBV29-1 once TGCAGCGTTGTGGCTAACTATGGCTACACCTTC CSVVANYGYTF
14 TRBJ2-7 . TRBV27 . TGTGCCCCTCACCCGACTCCCAGCTCCTACGAGCAGTACTTC CAPHPTPSSYEQYF
12 TRBJ1-3 . TRBV2 . TGTGCCAGCAGTGGGGCAGACTACACCATATATTTT CASSGADYTIYF
14 TRBJ2-1 . TRBV6-5 once TGTGCCAGCCGCCGGGGTCTAGGCTACAATGAGCAGTTCTTC CASRRGLGYNEQFF
14 TRBJ1-4 . TRBV7-8 . TGTGCCAGCAGCTTCTCACAGGGCTCTGAAAAACTGTTTTTT CASSFSQGSEKLFF
16 TRBJ2-1 TRBD1 TRBV7-2 . TGTGCCAGCAGCTTAGGCCCGGGACAGGTAGGGCACGAGCAGTTCTTC CASSLGPGQVGHEQFF
18 TRBJ2-2 TRBD2 TRBV11-3 . TGTGCCAGCAGCTTCACCACCGGGACTAGCGCGAACACCGGGGAGCTGTTTTTT CASSFTTGTSANTGELFF
16 TRBJ1-3 TRBD1 TRBV5-4 . TGTGCCAGCAGCTCGTTGGACAGGGGGACTGGAAACACCATATATTTT CASSSLDRGTGNTIYF
20 TRBJ2-2 . TRBV4-1 . TGCGCCAGCAGCCAAGATGCCTTAACCCCGCAACAGGCCGACGGCGGGGAGCTGTTTTTT CASSQDALTPQQADGGELFF
13 TRBJ2-3 . TRBV7-9 once TGTGCCCCCGAACGCCCGAACACAGATACGCAGTATTTT CAPERPNTDTQYF
14 TRBJ1-5 . TRBV30 . TGTGCCTGGGGACATCCACCGCTCAATCAGCCCCAGCATTTT CAWGHPPLNQPQHF
16 TRBJ2-2 . TRBV5-1 few TGCGCCAGCGCGCCTTCCACCAGGGCGAACACCGGGGAGCTGTTTTTT CASAPSTRANTGELFF
15 TRBJ2-2 . TRBV2 once TGTGCCAGCACCAGAGGGCTAGGGAACACCGGGGAGCTGTTTTTT CASTRGLGNTGELFF
15 TRBJ2-7 . TRBV28 . TGTGCCAGCAGTTTTCGAGGGACGAGCTCCTACGAGCAGTACTTC CASSFRGTSSYEQYF